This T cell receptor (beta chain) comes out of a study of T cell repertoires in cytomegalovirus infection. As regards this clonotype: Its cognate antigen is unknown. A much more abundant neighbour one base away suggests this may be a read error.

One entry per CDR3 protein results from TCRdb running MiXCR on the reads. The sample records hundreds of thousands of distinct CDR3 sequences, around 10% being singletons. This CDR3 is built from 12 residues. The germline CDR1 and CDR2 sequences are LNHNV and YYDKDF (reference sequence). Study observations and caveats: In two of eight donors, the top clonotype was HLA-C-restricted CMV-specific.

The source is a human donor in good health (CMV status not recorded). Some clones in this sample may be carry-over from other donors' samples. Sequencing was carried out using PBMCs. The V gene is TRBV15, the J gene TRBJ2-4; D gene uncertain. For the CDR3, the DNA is TGTGCCACCAGCAGAGAAAAAAACATTCAGAACTTC. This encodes CATSREKNIQNF.